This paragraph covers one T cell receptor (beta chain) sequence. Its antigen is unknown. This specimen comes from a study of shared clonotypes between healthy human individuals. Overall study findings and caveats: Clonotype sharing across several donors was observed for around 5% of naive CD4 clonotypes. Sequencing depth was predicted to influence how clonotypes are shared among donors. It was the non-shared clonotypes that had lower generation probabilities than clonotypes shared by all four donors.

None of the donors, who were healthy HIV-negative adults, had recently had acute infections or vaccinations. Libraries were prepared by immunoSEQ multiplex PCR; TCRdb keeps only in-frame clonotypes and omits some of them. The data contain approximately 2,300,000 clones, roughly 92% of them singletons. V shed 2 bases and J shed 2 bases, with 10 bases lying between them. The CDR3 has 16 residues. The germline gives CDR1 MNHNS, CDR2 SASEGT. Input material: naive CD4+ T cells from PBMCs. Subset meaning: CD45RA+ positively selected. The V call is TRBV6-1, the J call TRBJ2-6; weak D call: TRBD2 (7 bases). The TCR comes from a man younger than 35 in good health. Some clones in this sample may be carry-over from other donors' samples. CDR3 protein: CASSEQGRAGANVLTF. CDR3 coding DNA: TGTGCCAGCAGTGAACAGGGGAGGGCTGGGGCCAACGTCCTGACTTTC.